This T cell receptor beta chain came from a study of beta chain features in type 1 diabetes. Findings of the study overall: VDJ junctions from type 1 diabetes patients carried fewer insertions and larger deletions.

This clone was picked up one time. Its antigen remains unknown. This CDR3 has 14 residues. Germline V gene data show CDR1 as SNHLY and CDR2 as FYNNEI. Between the trimmed V and J ends, which lost 6 bases and 4 bases, there was a span of 12 bases. What was sequenced were expressed TCRB transcripts, since all of the isolated RNA had been reverse transcribed. Measured with immunoSEQ multiplex PCR; TCRdb has only the in-frame clones, and not every one. The sample holds roughly 400,000 clones; roughly 16% are singletons and the top ten take roughly 0.017%. The TCR comes from a woman between 18 and 30 years old in good health. Sequencing was carried out using naive CD4+ T cells from blood. This chain uses TRBV2 with TRBJ2-2; D possibly corresponds to TRBD1 (6 bases). CDR3 coding DNA: TGTGCCAGCAGCCCACAGGGTGTCACCGGGGAGCTGTTTTTT. It encodes CASSPQGVTGELFF.